This T cell receptor (beta chain) was profiled in a study of blood T cell repertoires in COVID-19. Living in 24 US areas, the participants were between roughly 18 and 90 years of age. This clone was seen more than once but under ten times. Repertoires were generated with immunoSEQ multiplex PCR, while TCRdb's copy carries only in-frame clones and drops some. The sample includes over 400,000 clones, 80% to 90% of them seen just once. Trimming stripped 3 bases from V and 2 bases from J, with 13 bases between. The CDR3 has 15 residues. The germline V gene has CDR1 KGHSH and CDR2 LQKENI. Sequenced sample: PBMCs or T cells enriched from blood (not recorded which). The chain has TRBV18 and TRBJ1-2; possible D gene TRBD1, 6 bases. This clonotype originated in an older woman who had recovered from COVID-19. CDR3 region: CASSPSLQGNYGYTF. In DNA, the CDR3 is TGTGCCAGCTCACCTTCCCTTCAGGGGAACTATGGCTACACCTTC.